These 31 T cell receptor beta chains were sequenced from one sample in a study of cytomegalovirus exposure and HLA in healthy donors. The PCR had 60 Vbeta and 13 Jbeta primers. Using immunoSEQ multiplex PCR, the repertoire was profiled, and TCRdb retains in-frame clones only, with some absent. The sample holds some 51,000 clones, about three quarters seen once. The sample taken for sequencing was PBMCs. The receptors originated from a female donor in good health and CMV-seronegative.

This clone was detected only a few times. V usage is TRBV28 and J usage is TRBJ2-2; 7 nucleotides match TRBD1. Germline V CDR1 and CDR2: MDHEN, SYDVKM. This CDR3 has 16 residues. V shed 4 bases and J 3 bases; nucleotides not matched to a gene: 8. The CDR3 coding sequence is TGTGCCAGCAGTTCCCCGTTCGGGACAGACACCGGGGAGCTGTTTTTT. Protein: CASSSPFGTDTGELFF.

The chain combines TRBV15 with TRBJ1-3, with a weak D call TRBD1 (5 bases). Germline V gene sequence: CDR1 LNHNV, CDR2 YYDKDF (reference sequence). V gave up 1 base and J gave up 4 bases, with 8 bases separating them. The CDR3 covers 14 residues. The CDR3 reads CATSRGQPGNTIYF. In nucleotides, the CDR3 is TGTGCCACCAGCAGAGGACAGCCGGGAAACACCATATATTTT. Full variable domain (outside the CDR3, taken from reference TRBV15 and TRBJ1-3): DAMVIQNPRYQVTQFGKPVTLSCSQTLNHNVMYWYQQKSSQAPKLLFHYYDKDFNNEADTPDNFQSRRPNTSFCFLDIRSPGLGDTAMYLCATSRGQPGNTIYFGEGSWLTVV.

V usage is TRBV15 and J usage is TRBJ2-5; possible D gene TRBD2, 6 bases. Germline V gene data show CDR1 as LNHNV and CDR2 as YYDKDF (reference sequence). This CDR3 comprises 14 residues. The ends were cut back, 3 bases at V and 2 bases at J, with 10 bases in the middle. The CDR3 reads CATSREGIQETQYF. CDR3 in DNA: TGTGCCACCAGCAGGGAGGGGATACAAGAGACCCAGTACTTC.

This chain joins TRBV2 and TRBJ2-2; 10 positions agree with TRBD2. Germline lookup yields CDR1 SNHLY and CDR2 FYNNEI. The CDR3 is 14 residues long. V trimming: 6 bases; J trimming: 6 bases; junction bases outside the gene matches: 4. The CDR3 bases are TGTGCCAGCAGGCTAGCGGGAGTGGCCGGGGAGCTGTTTTTT. It encodes CASRLAGVAGELFF.

J is TRBJ2-6 and V is TRBV27, with D possibly TRBD1 on 5 matching bases. The V end lost 4 bases, the J end lost 0 bases, and 13 bases lay between the germline ends. Germline V gene data show CDR1 as MNHEY and CDR2 as SMNVEV (reference sequence). The CDR3 is 17 amino acids. The CDR3 sequence is CASSSVYRSSGANVLTF. The CDR3 DNA follows: TGTGCCAGCAGTTCAGTCTACAGGAGCTCTGGGGCCAACGTCCTGACTTTC.

V and J are TRBV11-1 and TRBJ2-1; TRBD2 matches 13 bases. Trimming cost V 4 bases and J 4 bases; bases outside gene matches: 4. CDR1 is SGHAT, CDR2 FQDESV, per germline (reference sequence). The CDR3 covers 16 residues. The CDR3 DNA reads as TGTGCCAGCAGCTGGCCGGGACTAGCGGGGTACAATGAGCAGTTCTTC. It is translated as CASSWPGLAGYNEQFF.

Concerning this clone itself: Sequence at one end of the junction differs from germline and may be a read error. The V call is TRBV2, the J call TRBJ1-5; TRBD1 matches at 7 bases. This CDR3 has 14 residues. From germline, CDR1 is SNHLY and CDR2 FYNNEI. The CDR3 region has the DNA TGTGCCAGCAATGAAGGGACAGAAAATCAGCCCCAGCATTTT. Translation gives CASNEGTENQPQHF.

The chain joins TRBV7-9 to TRBJ2-2; no clear D gene. Trimming shortened V by 7 bases and J by 0 bases, and 18 bases separated the two germline ends. The germline V gene encodes CDR1 SEHNR and CDR2 FQNEAQ (reference sequence). The CDR3 length is 17 residues. The chain's CDR3 is CASTPKLILPNTGELFF. The CDR3 region has the DNA TGTGCCAGCACCCCTAAGCTCATACTACCGAACACCGGGGAGCTGTTTTTT. Using reference TRBV7-9 and TRBJ2-2 for the parts outside the CDR3, the full variable domain is DTGVSQNPRHKITKRGQNVTFRCDPISEHNRLYWYRQTLGQGPEFLTYFQNEAQLEKSRLLSDRFSAERPKGSFSTLEIQRTEQGDSAMYLCASTPKLILPNTGELFFGEGSRLTVL.

DNA for the CDR3: TGTGCCTCCACTAAGACAGGGGGCCTCGTACGTCCCTACGAGCAGTACTTC. It translates to CASTKTGGLVRPYEQYF. V usage is TRBV30 and J usage is TRBJ2-5; 10 bases are shared with TRBD1. The J call may be in error: the DNA end matches TRBJ2-7 better. This CDR3 is 17 amino acids long. The germline gives CDR1 GTSNPN, CDR2 SVGIG (reference sequence).

The V and J genes are TRBV14 and TRBJ2-5; D may be TRBD1 (6 bases). Trimming left V 3 bases short and J 5 bases short, with 16 bases between. This CDR3 has 15 residues. Germline CDR1 SGHDN, CDR2 FVKESK. CDR3: CASSHEGGPGETQYF. The CDR3 DNA reads as TGTGCCAGCAGCCACGAAGGGGGTCCCGGGGAGACCCAGTACTTC. Based on the CDR3 plus reference TRBV14 and TRBJ2-5, the full variable domain is EAGVTQFPSHSVIEKGQTVTLRCDPISGHDNLYWYRRVMGKEIKFLLHFVKESKQDESGMPNNRFLAERTGGTYSTLKVQPAELEDSGVYFCASSHEGGPGETQYFGPGTRLLVL.

This chain uses TRBV5-6 with TRBJ2-7; 7 positions match TRBD1. Trimming at V came to 1 base and at J to 6 bases, leaving 10 bases not matched to a gene. The germline CDR1 and CDR2 sequences are SGHDT and YYEEEE. The CDR3 runs 15 residues. The CDR3 coding sequence is TGTGCCAGCAGCTTGTTAGGACAGGCCACCCGCGAGCAGTACTTC. Its protein is CASSLLGQATREQYF.

V and J are TRBV6-1 and TRBJ2-3, with a weak D call TRBD2 (5 bases). This CDR3 comprises 14 residues. Germline values: CDR1 MNHNS, CDR2 SASEGT. V was pared by 6 bases and J by 2 bases, with 12 bases between. CDR3 sequence reads: CASSGVQVTDTQYF. The CDR3 coding sequence is TGTGCCAGCAGCGGGGTTCAGGTCACAGATACGCAGTATTTT.

This clone showed up just a few times. The genes are TRBV25-1 and TRBJ2-1; TRBD1 matches at 8 bases. The CDR3 spans 14 residues. V gave up 6 bases and J gave up 0 bases; unmatched junction bases: 1. Germline assignment: CDR1 MGHDK and CDR2 SYGVNS. The CDR3 here is CASRTGGSYNEQFF. The CDR3 coding sequence is TGTGCCAGCAGAACAGGGGGCTCCTACAATGAGCAGTTCTTC.

This rearrangement joins TRBV7-9 to TRBJ1-2; D uncertain. This CDR3 is built from 17 residues. Germline CDR1 is SEHNR and CDR2 is FQNEAQ (reference sequence). V was shortened by 4 bases and J by 0 bases, with 18 bases between the two germline ends. The DNA of the CDR3 is TGTGCCAGCAGCTCCTCTTGGGGAGGGTCAGCTAACTATGGCTACACCTTC. Residues: CASSSSWGGSANYGYTF.

This chain links TRBV6-5 with TRBJ2-3, with D maybe TRBD2 (5 bases). V dropped 0 bases and J dropped 1 base, with 5 bases sitting between them. Germline V gene lookup returns CDR1 MNHEY and CDR2 SVGAGI. The CDR3 contains 14 residues. CDR3 amino acids: CASSYSRGTDTQYF. CDR3 nucleotide sequence: TGTGCCAGCAGTTACTCGAGGGGCACAGATACGCAGTATTTT.

The chain uses TRBV4-1 and TRBJ2-3; 9 bases agree with TRBD2. With 1 base clipped from V and 0 bases from J, the junction kept 8 bases outside the gene matches. CDR1 is MGHRA and CDR2 is YSYEKL in the germline V gene. The CDR3 extends over 18 amino acids. CDR3 nucleotides: TGCGCCAGCAGCCAAGGGCCGGCTAGCGGGGACAGCACAGATACGCAGTATTTT. Its translation is CASSQGPASGDSTDTQYF.

V usage is TRBV28 and J usage is TRBJ2-2, with D unresolved. The ends were cut back, 3 bases at V and 3 bases at J, with 11 bases in the middle. Per the germline V gene, CDR1 is MDHEN and CDR2 is SYDVKM. This CDR3 is built from 15 residues. CDR3 in amino acids: CASSFGARHTGELFF. The CDR3 bases are TGTGCCAGCAGTTTTGGTGCCAGGCACACCGGGGAGCTGTTTTTT.

This chain joins TRBV7-2 and TRBJ2-1; the match to TRBD2 covers 8 bases. V shed 5 bases and J 5 bases; nucleotides not matched to a gene: 8. Germline V gene data show CDR1 as SGHTA and CDR2 as FQGNSA. This CDR3 contains 15 residues. The CDR3 DNA is TGTGCCAGCAGCCCAAGCGGGAGCACTAACAATGAGCAGTTCTTC. It codes for CASSPSGSTNNEQFF.

The V gene is TRBV7-2, the J gene TRBJ1-2, with 8 bases identical to TRBD1. This CDR3 is 14 amino acids long. CDR1 is SGHTA and CDR2 is FQGNSA in the germline V gene. Germline trimming cut 5 bases from V and 8 bases from J; bases unmatched to any gene: 10. The CDR3 spells CASSILGQVTGYTF. The CDR3 region has the DNA TGTGCCAGCAGCATTTTGGGACAGGTCACCGGCTACACCTTC.

The chain links TRBV6-1 to TRBJ2-7, with TRBD1 matching over 10 bases. Germline-derived CDR1 and CDR2 are MNHNS and SASEGT. This CDR3 is built from 16 residues. Unmatched junction bases numbered 9, after V lost 2 bases and J lost 5 bases. CDR3 sequence reads: CASSESLTGGSNEQYF. In DNA, the CDR3 is TGTGCCAGCAGTGAAAGTCTGACAGGGGGCTCAAACGAGCAGTACTTC.

The sample holds a few counts of this clone. The chain uses TRBV27 and TRBJ1-2, with D uncertain. Trimming removed 2 bases from V and 6 bases from J, with 13 bases in between. From germline, CDR1 is MNHEY and CDR2 SMNVEV (reference sequence). The CDR3 extends over 14 amino acids. CDR3 nucleotide sequence: TGTGCCAGCAGTTTAGAGGCCGGGATGGATGGCTACACCTTC. Protein product: CASSLEAGMDGYTF.

The V and J genes are TRBV11-2 and TRBJ2-3; 11 nucleotides match TRBD2. This CDR3 has 15 amino acids. The J segment lost 8 bases and the V segment lost 0 bases, leaving 4 bases of the junction unmatched. The V gene's germline CDR1 is SGHAT and CDR2 FQNNGV. CDR3 sequence: CASSLDWTSGRTQYF. The DNA of the CDR3 is TGTGCCAGCAGCTTAGATTGGACTAGCGGGCGTACGCAGTATTTT.

The chain uses TRBV19 and TRBJ2-2; 9 nucleotides align to TRBD2. Germline values: CDR1 LNHDA, CDR2 SQIVND (reference sequence). V shed 4 bases and J 13 bases; nucleotides not matched to a gene: 25. This CDR3 has 19 residues. The CDR3 DNA sequence: TGTGCCAGTAGTACCCTCCAGTCTAGCGGGGAGCTGTTATTCAATGCGCTGTTTTTT. Translation gives CASSTLQSSGELLFNALFF.

This sequence joins TRBV7-9 and TRBJ1-1; no firm D call. The CDR3 consists of 14 residues. The V end was cut by 4 bases, the J end by 4 bases, with 13 bases between. Per germline, CDR1 SEHNR and CDR2 FQNEAQ (reference sequence). Written as DNA, the CDR3 is TGTGCCAGCAGCTCCCAGACTGGATCCACTGAAGCTTTCTTT. It is translated as CASSSQTGSTEAFF.

This clone was observed a handful of times. The chain joins TRBV6-7 to TRBJ1-2; 8 bases line up with TRBD1. TRBV6-7 is an ORF for which the function is uncertain. The V segment lost 2 bases and the J segment 5 bases; nucleotides outside the gene matches: 10. This CDR3 spans 16 amino acids. The CDR3 region has the DNA TGTGCCAGCAGTTACCCAGGACAGGGAGAAGGGTATGGCTACACCTTC. Its translation is CASSYPGQGEGYGYTF.

CDR3 DNA sequence: TGTGCCAGCACCACAGGGGGGGCAGGGGAAAATGGCTACACCTTC. Residues: CASTTGGAGENGYTF. This rearrangement joins TRBV7-2 to TRBJ1-2; the match to TRBD1 covers 8 bases. The germline V gene encodes CDR1 SGHTA and CDR2 FQGNSA. J was trimmed by 6 bases and V by 7 bases; bases with no gene match: 13. The CDR3 is 15 amino acids.

The chain uses TRBV10-3 and TRBJ1-1, with 9 bases fitting TRBD1. The CDR3 sequence is 15 residues long. Germline CDR1 reads ENHRY; CDR2 reads SYGVKD. Trimming took 5 bases from V and 6 from J; bases not matched to a gene: 10. The CDR3 reads CAISNPGQGSAEAFF. CDR3 nucleotides: TGTGCCATCAGTAACCCGGGACAGGGTAGCGCTGAAGCTTTCTTT.

V usage is TRBV25-1 and J usage is TRBJ2-5, with unresolved D. V gave up 3 bases and J gave up 4 bases, with 12 bases separating them. The germline gives CDR1 MGHDK, CDR2 SYGVNS. The CDR3 runs to 14 residues. The CDR3 spells CASSDGFDGETQYF. CDR3 in DNA: TGTGCCAGCAGTGACGGGTTTGATGGAGAGACCCAGTACTTC.

The chain combines TRBV5-1 with TRBJ1-1; tentatively, D is TRBD1 (6 bases). The CDR3 contains 16 residues. Germline V gene sequence: CDR1 SGHRS, CDR2 YFSETQ. V lost 2 bases and J lost 4, with 18 bases in between. CDR3 sequence reads: CASSFFQGSRGTEAFF. CDR3 sequence (DNA): TGCGCCAGCAGCTTTTTCCAGGGGTCAAGGGGCACTGAAGCTTTCTTT.

The gene calls are TRBV5-1 and TRBJ2-5; D is uncertain. Per germline, CDR1 SGHRS and CDR2 YFSETQ. This CDR3 is 13 amino acids long. The germline V and J ends were trimmed by 0 bases and 9 bases, with 12 bases remaining between them. CDR3 sequence reads: CASSLEWSSAQYF. Written as DNA, the CDR3 is TGCGCCAGCAGCTTGGAATGGTCCTCGGCCCAGTACTTC.

This clone was observed once. The chain joins TRBV4-1 to TRBJ2-5; D might be TRBD1 (5 bases). The CDR3 consists of 19 residues. Trimming removed 0 bases at V and 4 bases at J, with 24 bases between. Germline V gene data show CDR1 as MGHRA and CDR2 as YSYEKL. The CDR3 region is CASSQEPQGAQTQRETQYF. CDR3 coding DNA: TGCGCCAGCAGCCAAGAGCCGCAAGGGGCTCAGACACAACGAGAGACCCAGTACTTC.